This entry is about one T cell receptor (beta chain). Antigen specificity is unknown. This sample is part of a study of PD-1 blockade in classical Hodgkin lymphoma. Study background: Administration of nivolumab to patients was at 3 mg/kg intravenously every 2 weeks. Overall study results and limits: Complete responders showed a baseline diversity that resembled the diversity of newly diagnosed patients. The study found that TCR diversity rose significantly by C4D1 in CD4+ but not CD8+ cells. Later analyses included only patients treated at least 1 year post-ASCT.

Regarding time point: cycle 4 day 1 (C4D1), after 5 to 7 weeks of nivolumab. There was relapse after autologous stem cell transplantation in every patient, and there was variation in brentuximab vedotin exposure. This CDR3 has 17 residues. Germline V gives CDR1 MNHNS, CDR2 SASEGT. V was cut by 0 bases and J by 5 bases, with 16 bases left in between. Sequencing used immunoSEQ multiplex PCR; TCRdb keeps in-frame clones, though not all of them. The sample holds about 93,000 clones; around 80% are singletons and the top ten take over 8%. This receptor was obtained from a human donor with classical Hodgkin lymphoma. This chain joins TRBV6-1 and TRBJ1-4; D may be TRBD1 (6 bases). The specimen comprised peripheral blood mononuclear cells (PBMCs), sampled before the fourth cycle of nivolumab. The chain's CDR3 is CASSEAPAEGTNEKLFF. For the CDR3, the DNA is TGTGCCAGCAGTGAAGCGCCAGCCGAAGGGACAAATGAAAAACTGTTTTTT.